This is a list of T cell receptor beta chains from one sample in a study of blood T cell repertoires in COVID-19. Produced via immunoSEQ multiplex PCR; TCRdb's table is partial and in-frame only. The sample lists roughly 17,000 clones, over 85% occurring once. Sample: peripheral blood. All receptors come from a human donor in a cohort sampled during active COVID-19. CDR3s include the opening cysteine and the closing phenylalanine or tryptophan. The D gene is left open where the match is weak. Clone size appears in some rows only: once, few, many, or a class for an expanded clone.

clone_size,d_call,v_call,j_call,cdr3_aa,cdr3_nt
NA,TRBD2,TRBV4-2,TRBJ2-3,CASSRGLAGTDTQYF,TGTGCCAGCAGCCGGGGACTAGCGGGCACAGATACGCAGTATTTT
NA,TRBD1,TRBV10-1,TRBJ1-2,CASSLDRNYGYTF,TGCGCCAGCAGTTTGGACAGGAACTATGGCTACACCTTC
NA,TRBD1,TRBV9,TRBJ2-5,CASSPEDRVRETQYF,TGTGCCAGCAGCCCAGAGGACAGGGTTCGGGAGACCCAGTACTTC
NA,NA,TRBV4-2,TRBJ2-3,CASSLLTSTDTQYF,TGTGCCAGCAGTCTCCTGACTAGCACAGATACGCAGTATTTT
NA,NA,TRBV6-2/TRBV6-3,TRBJ1-5,CASSYEGSQPQHF,TGTGCCAGCAGTTACGAAGGGAGTCAGCCCCAGCATTTT
NA,TRBD1,TRBV2,TRBJ1-2,CASSVKQGAGYTF,TGTGCCAGCAGTGTCAAACAGGGGGCTGGCTACACCTTC
NA,TRBD2,TRBV5-1,TRBJ2-1,CASSVTSGILYNEQFF,TGCGCCAGCAGCGTGACTAGCGGGATTCTGTACAATGAGCAGTTCTTC
once,NA,TRBV9,TRBJ1-5,CASSEDSYSNQPQHF,TGTGCCAGCAGCGAGGACAGCTATAGCAATCAGCCCCAGCATTTT
once,TRBD1,TRBV28,TRBJ1-2,CASLRAGGNYGYTF,TGTGCCAGCCTTAGGGCAGGGGGCAACTATGGCTACACCTTC
NA,NA,TRBV5-1,TRBJ1-1,CASSLGQKNTEAFF,TGCGCCAGCAGCTTGGGGCAGAAAAACACTGAAGCTTTCTTT
NA,NA,TRBV6-5,TRBJ1-1,CASRKRGATDAEAFF,TGTGCCAGCAGGAAGAGAGGAGCTACGGATGCTGAAGCTTTCTTT
NA,TRBD1,TRBV29-1,TRBJ1-6,CSVRDRADNSPLHF,TGCAGCGTTAGAGACAGGGCGGATAATTCACCCCTCCACTTT
NA,TRBD1,TRBV11-1,TRBJ1-2,CASRDRGSPYGYTF,TGTGCCAGCAGGGACAGGGGGAGCCCCTATGGCTACACCTTC
NA,TRBD2,TRBV6-6,TRBJ2-2,CAVGLAGNLDGELFF,TGTGCCGTCGGACTAGCGGGAAACTTGGACGGGGAGCTGTTTTTT
once,NA,TRBV7-6,TRBJ2-5,CASSSLPRGEVQETQYF,TGTGCCAGCAGCTCCCTTCCCAGGGGGGAAGTACAAGAGACCCAGTACTTC
NA,TRBD2,TRBV5-1,TRBJ2-1,CASSFRGRGSYNEQFF,TGCGCCAGCAGCTTCCGCGGGAGGGGTTCCTACAATGAGCAGTTCTTC
NA,NA,TRBV7-2,TRBJ2-7,CASSFAQAYHEQYF,TGTGCCAGCAGCTTTGCACAGGCCTACCACGAGCAGTACTTC
once,NA,TRBV5-1,TRBJ2-1,CASSPDTYNEQFF,TGCGCCAGCAGCCCTGACACTTACAATGAGCAGTTCTTC
NA,TRBD2,TRBV24-1,TRBJ2-1,CATSGLELANNEQFF,TGTGCCACCAGTGGCCTCGAACTAGCGAACAATGAGCAGTTCTTC
NA,NA,TRBV20-1,TRBJ1-1,CSASVGITEAFF,TGCAGTGCTAGTGTCGGGATCACTGAAGCTTTCTTT
NA,NA,TRBV30,TRBJ1-1,CAWSVRTPNTEAFF,TGTGCCTGGAGTGTACGTACTCCGAACACTGAAGCTTTCTTT
NA,NA,TRBV24-1,TRBJ2-1,CATSDLTSHNEQFF,TGTGCCACCAGTGACCTTACTAGTCACAATGAGCAGTTCTTC
NA,TRBD2,TRBV3-1/TRBV3-2,TRBJ2-1,CASSQSLTGGQFF,TGTGCCAGCAGCCAAAGTCTTACGGGAGGGCAGTTCTTC
NA,TRBD1,TRBV5-4,TRBJ2-7,CASSLGGQGYYEQYF,TGTGCCAGCAGCTTGGGGGGACAGGGTTACTACGAGCAGTACTTC
NA,TRBD1,TRBV4-2,TRBJ1-2,CASSQLDRSYYGYTF,TGTGCCAGCAGCCAACTGGACAGGAGCTACTATGGCTACACCTTC
NA,NA,TRBV15,TRBJ1-6,CATSTINSPLHF,TGTGCCACCAGCACCATTAATTCACCCCTCCACTTT
NA,TRBD1,TRBV14,TRBJ2-1,CASSQLPGGAYNEQFF,TGTGCCAGCAGCCAACTCCCAGGGGGCGCCTACAATGAGCAGTTCTTC
NA,NA,TRBV28,TRBJ1-2,CASRRGDYGYTF,TGTGCCAGCAGGCGGGGCGATTATGGCTACACCTTC
hyperexpanded,NA,TRBV9,TRBJ1-6,CASSSPNSPLHF,TGTGCCAGCAGCAGCCCGAATTCACCCCTCCACTTT
NA,NA,TRBV27,TRBJ1-2,CASSLLGAGGYTF,TGTGCCAGCAGTTTATTGGGGGCGGGTGGCTACACCTTC
NA,TRBD2,TRBV6-4,TRBJ2-3,CASSDSRGLADTSTDTQYF,TGTGCCAGCAGTGACTCGAGGGGACTAGCGGATACTAGCACAGATACGCAGTATTTT
NA,NA,TRBV10-3,TRBJ2-1,CAMAGIGYNEQFF,TGTGCCATGGCGGGGATTGGTTACAATGAGCAGTTCTTC
once,NA,TRBV5-1,TRBJ1-1,CASSLGSPGGTEAFF,TGCGCCAGCAGCTTGGGGTCACCGGGGGGCACTGAAGCTTTCTTT
once,NA,TRBV5-4,TRBJ1-6,CASSSYSSPLHF,TGTGCCAGCAGCTCTTATAGTTCACCCCTCCACTTT
NA,NA,TRBV29-1,TRBJ1-1,CSAGEAEAFF,TGCAGCGCCGGGGAGGCCGAAGCTTTCTTT
NA,NA,TRBV24-1,TRBJ2-3,CATSDSRRSADTQYF,TGTGCCACCAGTGATTCTAGGCGTTCCGCAGATACGCAGTATTTT
NA,NA,TRBV24-1,TRBJ2-1,CATSDSARQGNNEQFF,TGTGCCACCAGTGATTCGGCTAGGCAGGGGAACAATGAGCAGTTCTTC
NA,TRBD2,TRBV4-1,TRBJ2-7,CASSQVGLAGHEQYF,TGCGCCAGCAGCCAGGTGGGACTAGCGGGCCACGAGCAGTACTTC
NA,NA,TRBV28,TRBJ1-3,CASSFQGNTIYF,TGTGCCAGCAGTTTCCAGGGAAACACCATATATTTT
NA,TRBD1,TRBV11-2,TRBJ1-1,CASSGRTGSNTEAFF,TGTGCCAGCAGCGGGCGGACAGGGAGTAACACTGAAGCTTTCTTT
NA,TRBD2,TRBV2,TRBJ2-7,CASSGGLAGGYEQYF,TGTGCCAGCAGTGGGGGACTAGCGGGAGGTTACGAGCAGTACTTC
once,NA,TRBV6-1,TRBJ1-4,CASSEVPRATNEKLFF,TGTGCCAGCAGTGAAGTGCCGAGGGCAACTAATGAAAAACTGTTTTTT
medium-sized,NA,TRBV28,TRBJ2-3,CASSSHRTSTDTQYF,TGTGCCAGCAGTTCGCACAGAACTAGCACAGATACGCAGTATTTT
NA,TRBD2,TRBV6-1,TRBJ2-3,CASSGGTSGLLGTDTQYF,TGTGCCAGCAGTGGTGGGACTAGCGGGCTCCTTGGCACAGATACGCAGTATTTT
NA,NA,TRBV5-6,TRBJ1-2,CASSLGRGSYGYTF,TGTGCCAGCAGCTTGGGGAGGGGATCCTATGGCTACACCTTC